These 16 T cell receptor beta chains were all obtained from the same sample, sequenced in a study of T cell responses to AZD1222 COVID-19 vaccine. Data came from immunoSEQ multiplex PCR; TCRdb stores just in-frame clones and leaves some out. The sample records some 98,000 clones, 70% to 90% being singletons. Sequenced here: peripheral blood, sampled on day 0 of AZD1222 vaccination. Every receptor here comes from an adult in good health.

V usage is TRBV6-5 and J usage is TRBJ1-6; D might be TRBD1 (5 bases). This CDR3 contains 14 residues. CDR1 is MNHEY, CDR2 SVGAGI, per germline. V lost 4 bases and J lost 3, with 7 bases in between. CDR3 in amino acids: CASSSDSYNSPLHF. CDR3 in DNA: TGTGCCAGCAGTTCCGACAGCTATAATTCACCCCTCCACTTT.

The chain carries TRBV2 and TRBJ1-5; 9 bases agree with TRBD1. Germline-derived CDR1 and CDR2 are SNHLY and FYNNEI. CDR3 length equals 13 residues. The J segment lost 7 bases and the V segment lost 4 bases, leaving 2 bases of the junction unmatched. The CDR3, as DNA: TGTGCCAGCAGTGGGACAGGGGAGCAGCCCCAGCATTTT. Protein product: CASSGTGEQPQHF.

The chain links TRBV5-1 to TRBJ2-2; maybe TRBD2 (6 bases). Germline V gives CDR1 SGHRS, CDR2 YFSETQ. This CDR3 comprises 15 residues. V lost 4 bases to trimming and J lost 0 bases, with 10 bases between them. For the CDR3, the DNA is TGCGCCAGCAGCCTGGGACTTCCGAACACCGGGGAGCTGTTTTTT. Translating it yields CASSLGLPNTGELFF.

This chain uses TRBV7-9 with TRBJ2-3; no firm D call. Trimming pared 3 bases from V and 0 bases from J, leaving 4 bases between. The germline CDR1 and CDR2 sequences are SEHNR and FQNEAQ (reference sequence). CDR3 size: 13 residues. This CDR3 is CASSLFSTDTQYF. The CDR3 nucleotides read TGTGCCAGCAGCTTGTTTAGCACAGATACGCAGTATTTT.

The chain employs TRBV24-1 and TRBJ2-5; D uncertain. This CDR3 has 13 amino acids. The germline CDR1 and CDR2 sequences are KGHDR and SFDVKD. V shed 4 bases and J shed 5 bases, with 10 bases lying between them. In nucleotides, the CDR3 is TGTGCCACCAGTGACCAGGACGGGGAGACCCAGTACTTC. Its protein is CATSDQDGETQYF.

V and J are TRBV28 and TRBJ1-4, with a weak D call TRBD1 (6 bases). CDR1 is MDHEN and CDR2 is SYDVKM in the germline V gene. Trimming took off 7 bases at V and 7 bases at J, with 19 bases between the two ends. The CDR3 runs 15 residues. As DNA, the CDR3 is TGTGCCAGCAAATATAACACAGGGAGTGGTGAAAAACTGTTTTTT. Translation: CASKYNTGSGEKLFF.

The chain employs TRBV7-9 and TRBJ2-3; 13 bases are shared with TRBD2. The germline CDR1 and CDR2 sequences are SEHNR and FQNEAQ (reference sequence). This CDR3 comprises 17 residues. With 5 bases clipped from V and 0 bases from J, the junction kept 5 bases outside the gene matches. CDR3 coding DNA: TGTGCCAGCAGCAAGACTAGCGGGGGGCAAAGCACAGATACGCAGTATTTT. This codes for CASSKTSGGQSTDTQYF.

The chain carries TRBV5-1 and TRBJ1-5; 8 nucleotides match TRBD1. The CDR3 spans 14 residues. With V trimmed by 3 bases and J by 5 bases, 4 bases remained unmatched. CDR1 SGHRS and CDR2 YFSETQ come from the germline V gene. DNA for the CDR3: TGCGCCAGCAGCTCGGGACAGGCCGATCAGCCCCAGCATTTT. Amino acid sequence: CASSSGQADQPQHF.

The chain couples TRBV11-2 to TRBJ1-3; possible D gene TRBD1, 6 bases. Germline CDR1 reads SGHAT; CDR2 reads FQNNGV. Trimming stripped 5 bases from V and 0 bases from J, with 11 bases between. The CDR3 runs 15 residues. CDR3 protein: CASSGQRASGNTIYF. DNA for the CDR3: TGTGCCAGCAGCGGACAGCGCGCCTCTGGAAACACCATATATTTT.

This clone was counted a single time. The J gene is TRBJ2-7, the V gene TRBV3-1 (or the pseudogene TRBV3-2); TRBD1 matches 7 bases. Per the germline V gene, CDR1 is LGHDT and CDR2 is YNNKEL (reference sequence). CDR3 size: 15 residues. J gave up 2 bases and V 4 bases, and 8 bases lay outside the gene matches. The CDR3: CASSPPGQVPYEQYF. The CDR3 region has the DNA TGTGCCAGCAGCCCACCAGGACAGGTCCCCTACGAGCAGTACTTC.

The chain uses TRBV5-5 and TRBJ2-3, with no clear D. Germline V gene data show CDR1 as SGHKS and CDR2 as YYEKEE (reference sequence). The length of the CDR3 is 14 residues. V was clipped by 4 bases and J by 5 bases, with 14 bases between them. The CDR3 DNA reads as TGTGCCAGCAGCCAAGATTCCGTCGGAGATACGCAGTATTTT. It specifies CASSQDSVGDTQYF.

The chain combines TRBV19 with TRBJ1-5, with 7 bases fitting TRBD1. Germline V gene lookup returns CDR1 LNHDA and CDR2 SQIVND (reference sequence). After removal of 7 bases from V and 0 bases from J, the junction contained 9 bases not matched to a gene. This CDR3 has 16 residues. Written as DNA, the CDR3 is TGTGCCAGTACCGAATACAGGGGACCTAGCAATCAGCCCCAGCATTTT. It codes for CASTEYRGPSNQPQHF.

The gene calls are TRBV29-1 and TRBJ1-1; D is unresolved. This CDR3 has 9 residues. Germline CDR1 and CDR2: SQVTM and ANQGSEA. Trimming left V 6 bases short and J 8 bases short, with 7 bases between. The CDR3 sequence is CSVELEAFF. The DNA of the CDR3 is TGCAGCGTCGAATTAGAAGCTTTCTTT.

This chain links TRBV7-2 with TRBJ2-1, with D possibly being TRBD2 (5 bases). Germline V gene lookup returns CDR1 SGHTA and CDR2 FQGNSA. V was cut by 5 bases and J by 4 bases, with 12 bases left in between. This CDR3 is 14 amino acids long. The CDR3 reads CASSHQSGYNEQFF. In DNA, the CDR3 is TGTGCCAGCAGCCACCAATCGGGATACAATGAGCAGTTCTTC. Supplemented by reference TRBV7-2 and TRBJ2-1, the full variable domain reads GAGVSQSPSNKVTEKGKDVELRCDPISGHTALYWYRQSLGQGLEFLIYFQGNSAPDKSGLPSDRFSAERTGGSVSTLTIQRTQQEDSAVYLCASSHQSGYNEQFFGPGTRLTVL.

The J gene is TRBJ1-3, the V gene TRBV10-3; no reliable D call. Germline CDR1 ENHRY, CDR2 SYGVKD. The CDR3 runs to 14 residues. Trimming removed 6 bases from V and 4 bases from J, with 13 bases in between. The CDR3 here is CAIRSDSAGNTIYF. DNA for the CDR3: TGTGCCATCAGGTCGGATTCGGCCGGAAACACCATATATTTT.

The chain carries TRBV5-1 and TRBJ2-7; 9 bases line up with TRBD2. The germline CDR1 and CDR2 sequences are SGHRS and YFSETQ. The CDR3 loop spans 15 amino acids. The V and J ends lost 0 bases and 2 bases, in that order; junction bases with no gene match: 3. The CDR3 loop reads CASSLGGGGAYEQYF. The CDR3 DNA reads as TGCGCCAGCAGCTTGGGGGGCGGGGGGGCCTACGAGCAGTACTTC.